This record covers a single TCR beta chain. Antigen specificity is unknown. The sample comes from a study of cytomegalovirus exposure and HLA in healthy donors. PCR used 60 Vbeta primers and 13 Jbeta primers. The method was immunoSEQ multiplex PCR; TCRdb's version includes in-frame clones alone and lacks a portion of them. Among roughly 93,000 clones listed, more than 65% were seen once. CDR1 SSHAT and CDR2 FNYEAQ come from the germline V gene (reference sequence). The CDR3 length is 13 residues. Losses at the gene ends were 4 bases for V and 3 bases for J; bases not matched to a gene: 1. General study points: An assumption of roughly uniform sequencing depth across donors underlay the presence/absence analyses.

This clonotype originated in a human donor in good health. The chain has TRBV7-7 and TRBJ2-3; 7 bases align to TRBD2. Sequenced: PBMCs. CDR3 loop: CASSSGGTDTQYF. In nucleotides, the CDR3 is TGTGCCAGCAGCTCCGGGGGGACAGATACGCAGTATTTT.